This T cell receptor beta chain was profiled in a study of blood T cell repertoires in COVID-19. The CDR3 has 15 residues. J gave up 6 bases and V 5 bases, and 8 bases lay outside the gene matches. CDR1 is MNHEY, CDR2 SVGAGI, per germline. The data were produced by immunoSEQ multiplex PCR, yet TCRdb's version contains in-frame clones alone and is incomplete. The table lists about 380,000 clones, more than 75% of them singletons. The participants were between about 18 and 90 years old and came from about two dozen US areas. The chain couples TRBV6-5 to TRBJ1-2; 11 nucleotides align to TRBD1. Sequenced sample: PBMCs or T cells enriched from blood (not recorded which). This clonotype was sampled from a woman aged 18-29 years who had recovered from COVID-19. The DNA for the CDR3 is TGTGCCAGCAGTCTCGGACAGGGGGCGAGGGATGGCTACACCTTC. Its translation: CASSLGQGARDGYTF.